Listed below are T cell receptor beta chains from one sample, sequenced in a study of technical replicates of blood from several donors. Assay: immunoSEQ multiplex PCR; the TCRdb copy retains only in-frame clones and omits some. In the table there are over 45,000 clones, roughly 92% of which are singletons. Specimen: PBMCs. Receptors were obtained from a human donor in good health. Some clones in this sample may be carry-over from other donors' samples. Each CDR3 is given with its conserved first and last residue. Fields, in order: V gene, D gene, J gene, clone size, CDR3 DNA, CDR3 protein. The D gene is left open where the match is weak. Rows may omit the clone size; those that give it use once, few, many or a size class.

V: TRBV4-2; D: -; J: TRBJ1-2; size: once; DNA: TGTGCCAGCAGCCCCTCGGGATTTGCTAACTATGGCTACACCTTC; CDR3: CASSPSGFANYGYTF
V: TRBV27; D: -; J: TRBJ2-1; size: -; DNA: TGTGCCAGCAGTCCAGGACTACCCTCCTACAATGAGCAGTTCTTC; CDR3: CASSPGLPSYNEQFF
V: TRBV15; D: TRBD1; J: TRBJ2-7; size: few; DNA: TGTGCCACCAGCAGAGGAGGACAGGGCTCCTACGAGCAGTACTTC; CDR3: CATSRGGQGSYEQYF
V: TRBV4-2; D: TRBD1; J: TRBJ2-1; size: -; DNA: TGTGCCAGCAGCCAGGAGGACAGGCAGCTCTACAATGAGCAGTTCTTC; CDR3: CASSQEDRQLYNEQFF
V: TRBV5-1; D: TRBD2; J: TRBJ2-3; size: -; DNA: TGCGCCAGCAGCTTGGTTGGGACTAGCGGGATAGATACGCAGTATTTT; CDR3: CASSLVGTSGIDTQYF
V: TRBV7-8; D: TRBD2; J: TRBJ2-5; size: -; DNA: TGTGCCAGCAGCAAAGCGGGAGAGGGGACCCAGTACTTC; CDR3: CASSKAGEGTQYF
V: TRBV5-6; D: -; J: TRBJ2-1; size: -; DNA: TGTGCCAGCAGCTTGAGCGCAGAATACAATGAGCAGTTCTTC; CDR3: CASSLSAEYNEQFF
V: TRBV6-1; D: TRBD1; J: TRBJ1-2; size: -; DNA: TGTGCCTCGGACAGGGTCTATGGCTACACCTTC; CDR3: CASDRVYGYTF
V: TRBV30; D: -; J: TRBJ1-1; size: -; DNA: TGTGCCTGGAGTAGAGTGAACACTGAAGCTTTCTTT; CDR3: CAWSRVNTEAFF
V: TRBV5-1; D: TRBD1; J: TRBJ1-1; size: -; DNA: TGCGCCAGCAGCCTCTTTGGGACAGGGGTTTTGAACACTGAAGCTTTCTTT; CDR3: CASSLFGTGVLNTEAFF
V: TRBV5-1; D: TRBD1; J: TRBJ2-5; size: -; DNA: TGCGCCAGCAGGACCCGGACAGGGACAGAGACCCAGTACTTC; CDR3: CASRTRTGTETQYF
V: TRBV9; D: -; J: TRBJ1-6; size: -; DNA: TGTGCCAGCAGCGTAACGGGGGACAATTCACCCCTCCACTTT; CDR3: CASSVTGDNSPLHF
V: TRBV6-1; D: TRBD2; J: TRBJ2-5; size: once; DNA: TGTGCCAGCATAAGTGGAGGGCGGGGGGAGACCCAGTACTTC; CDR3: CASISGGRGETQYF
V: TRBV30; D: -; J: TRBJ1-1; size: -; DNA: TGTGCCTGGAGTGTACGGGGTCCGTTGAACACTGAAGCTTTCTTT; CDR3: CAWSVRGPLNTEAFF
V: TRBV4-3; D: -; J: TRBJ1-1; size: -; DNA: TGCGCCAGCAGCCAAGATTTAGCGCTTGGCACTGAAGCTTTCTTT; CDR3: CASSQDLALGTEAFF
V: TRBV25-1; D: TRBD1; J: TRBJ2-2; size: -; DNA: TGTGCCAGCAGTGAAGGGACAGACACCGGGGAGCTGTTTTTT; CDR3: CASSEGTDTGELFF
V: TRBV5-6; D: -; J: TRBJ2-6; size: -; DNA: TGTGCCAGCAGCTTTGCGAGCTCTGGGGCCAACGTCCTGACTTTC; CDR3: CASSFASSGANVLTF
V: TRBV2; D: TRBD2; J: TRBJ2-7; size: -; DNA: TGTGCCAGCAGTTCTACTAGCGGGGGGGCCGGGCTCGAGCAGTACTTC; CDR3: CASSSTSGGAGLEQYF
V: TRBV9; D: -; J: TRBJ1-2; size: -; DNA: TGTGCCAGCACCATGGGGGTTGGGGGGTATGGCTACACCTTC; CDR3: CASTMGVGGYGYTF
V: TRBV4-2; D: -; J: TRBJ2-5; size: few; DNA: TGTGCCAGCAGCAAGACCGCAGGGACTTCACAAGAGACCCAGTACTTC; CDR3: CASSKTAGTSQETQYF
V: TRBV29-1; D: TRBD2; J: TRBJ2-1; size: -; DNA: TGCAGCGGGGCGGGGGTCCCGAGCTCCTACAATGAGCAGTTCTTC; CDR3: CSGAGVPSSYNEQFF
V: TRBV2; D: TRBD2; J: TRBJ2-1; size: -; DNA: TGTGCCAGCAGTGAAAGGGCGGGGGGGTTTGATGAGCAGTTCTTC; CDR3: CASSERAGGFDEQFF
V: TRBV7-2; D: -; J: TRBJ1-3; size: -; DNA: TGTGCCAGCAGCTTATTGGGCAGGGGATTTGGAAACACCATATATTTT; CDR3: CASSLLGRGFGNTIYF
V: TRBV11-2; D: TRBD1; J: TRBJ2-2; size: -; DNA: TGTGCCAGCAGCTTTGACAGGGCGAACACCGGGGAGCTGTTTTTT; CDR3: CASSFDRANTGELFF
V: TRBV5-1; D: -; J: TRBJ2-7; size: -; DNA: TGCGCCAGCAGCTTGGCCGCAGGGGACTACGAGCAGTACTTC; CDR3: CASSLAAGDYEQYF
V: TRBV6-1; D: -; J: TRBJ2-7; size: -; DNA: TGTGCCAGCAGTGAGTCCGCCTACGAGCAGTACTTC; CDR3: CASSESAYEQYF
V: TRBV7-2; D: TRBD2; J: TRBJ2-1; size: -; DNA: TGTGCCAGCAGCTTAGCAGGCGGGGGGACACCTTGGAATGAGCAGTTCTTC; CDR3: CASSLAGGGTPWNEQFF
V: TRBV2; D: -; J: TRBJ1-3; size: -; DNA: TGTGCCAGCAGTGAAGGCAGGGGAGACACCATATATTTT; CDR3: CASSEGRGDTIYF
V: TRBV5-1; D: -; J: TRBJ2-7; size: -; DNA: TGCGCCAGCAGCTTGTTCGGTTTTTCCGGAGACGAGCAGTACTTC; CDR3: CASSLFGFSGDEQYF
V: TRBV5-5; D: TRBD1; J: TRBJ2-2; size: -; DNA: TGTGCCAGCAGCCGTGGGACAGCAAACACCGGGGAGCTGTTTTTT; CDR3: CASSRGTANTGELFF
V: TRBV19; D: -; J: TRBJ1-5; size: -; DNA: TGTGCCAGTAGGCCTAGGTGGAACGGCAATCAGCCCCAGCATTTT; CDR3: CASRPRWNGNQPQHF
V: TRBV12-5; D: -; J: TRBJ2-3; size: -; DNA: TGTGCTAGTGCCACTGGCGGGGACTTGATAACAGATACGCAGTATTTT; CDR3: CASATGGDLITDTQYF
V: TRBV6-5; D: TRBD2; J: TRBJ2-7; size: -; DNA: TGTGCCAGCAGTTACTCCCGGGAGGCCTCCTACGAGCAGTACTTC; CDR3: CASSYSREASYEQYF
V: TRBV25-1; D: -; J: TRBJ2-3; size: -; DNA: TGTGCCAGCAACCCCGCGACTAGTCTAGATACGCAGTATTTT; CDR3: CASNPATSLDTQYF
V: TRBV10-3; D: TRBD1; J: TRBJ2-5; size: -; DNA: TGTGCCATCAGTGGAGGACAGGGAGGCTTGGAGACCCAGTACTTC; CDR3: CAISGGQGGLETQYF
V: TRBV7-9; D: -; J: TRBJ1-3; size: -; DNA: TGTGCCAGCAGCGGGGACATACGCTCTGGAAACACCATATATTTT; CDR3: CASSGDIRSGNTIYF
V: TRBV30; D: -; J: TRBJ1-4; size: -; DNA: TGTGCCTGGAGTCCATCGGGATATGCTTCTAATGAAAAACTGTTTTTT; CDR3: CAWSPSGYASNEKLFF
V: TRBV7-6; D: -; J: TRBJ2-7; size: -; DNA: TGTGCCAGCACCTCTGAGTGGGGGGAACAATACGAGCAGTACTTC; CDR3: CASTSEWGEQYEQYF
V: TRBV7-3; D: TRBD1; J: TRBJ2-5; size: -; DNA: TGTGCCAGCAGCCCGGGGACAGTAAGAGAGACCCAGTACTTC; CDR3: CASSPGTVRETQYF
V: TRBV21-1; D: -; J: TRBJ1-2; size: -; DNA: TGTGCCAGCAGCAAAAGTATGCAGGGACTCAACTATGGCTACACCTTC; CDR3: CASSKSMQGLNYGYTF
V: TRBV5-1; D: -; J: TRBJ2-7; size: -; DNA: TGCGCCAGCAGCTTGATAGGACAGACCTACGAGCAGTACTTC; CDR3: CASSLIGQTYEQYF
V: TRBV19; D: TRBD2; J: TRBJ2-3; size: -; DNA: TGTGCCAGTAGTGGACTACTAGCGGGGACGACAGATACGCAGTATTTT; CDR3: CASSGLLAGTTDTQYF
V: TRBV9; D: TRBD1; J: TRBJ2-1; size: -; DNA: TGTGCCAGCGCCCAGACAGGGAATTACTACAATGAGCAGTTCTTC; CDR3: CASAQTGNYYNEQFF
V: TRBV30; D: -; J: TRBJ1-1; size: -; DNA: TGTGCCTGGAAGACAGAGACTGAAGCTTTCTTT; CDR3: CAWKTETEAFF
V: TRBV7-9; D: -; J: TRBJ2-7; size: -; DNA: TGTGCCAGCAGCTTAGTGCAGGGGTACTCCTACGAGCAGTACTTC; CDR3: CASSLVQGYSYEQYF
V: TRBV4-3; D: TRBD2; J: TRBJ2-7; size: -; DNA: TGCGCCAGCAGCCGCGGACTAGCGGGGGGCTATTCATCCTACGAGCAGTACTTC; CDR3: CASSRGLAGGYSSYEQYF
V: TRBV4-2; D: TRBD1; J: TRBJ1-1; size: -; DNA: TGTGCCAGCAGCCATAGGGACAGGATGAACACTGAAGCTTTCTTT; CDR3: CASSHRDRMNTEAFF
V: TRBV5-1; D: -; J: TRBJ1-6; size: -; DNA: TGCGCCAGCTCGCAGGGTGCGGGGCATTCACCCCTCCACTTT; CDR3: CASSQGAGHSPLHF
V: TRBV27; D: -; J: TRBJ2-7; size: -; DNA: TGTGCCAGCAGTCACGACAGGAGCCAGATTGTGGACTCCTACGAGCAGTACTTC; CDR3: CASSHDRSQIVDSYEQYF
V: TRBV6-5; D: TRBD1; J: TRBJ2-1; size: once; DNA: TGTGCCAGCGGGACAGACTCCTACAATGAGCAGTTCTTC; CDR3: CASGTDSYNEQFF
V: TRBV7-8; D: -; J: TRBJ1-2; size: -; DNA: TGTGCCAGCAGCGCGGAAGGTTATGGCTACACCTTC; CDR3: CASSAEGYGYTF
V: TRBV19; D: -; J: TRBJ1-3; size: -; DNA: TGTGCCAGTAGTATCAGCTTGGGCACTGGAAACACCATATATTTT; CDR3: CASSISLGTGNTIYF
V: TRBV4-1; D: -; J: TRBJ2-2; size: -; DNA: TGCGCCAGCAGCCAACAGGAAACAAACACCGGGGAGCTGTTTTTT; CDR3: CASSQQETNTGELFF
V: TRBV18; D: -; J: TRBJ2-7; size: -; DNA: TGTGCCAGCTCACTCATACCGGGACACCACTCCTACGAGCAGTACTTC; CDR3: CASSLIPGHHSYEQYF
V: TRBV7-2; D: TRBD2; J: TRBJ2-1; size: -; DNA: TGTGCCAGCAGCCCCGGGACTAGGGGATACAATGAGCAGTTCTTC; CDR3: CASSPGTRGYNEQFF
V: TRBV7-3; D: TRBD1; J: TRBJ1-6; size: few; DNA: TGTGCCAGCAGCTCCGGACAGGGGACGAACAATTCACCCCTCCACTTT; CDR3: CASSSGQGTNNSPLHF
V: TRBV11-2; D: -; J: TRBJ2-6; size: -; DNA: TGTGCCAGCAGCCCCATTCCCACCCAGGGGGCCAACGTCCTGACTTTC; CDR3: CASSPIPTQGANVLTF